The text below deals with one T cell receptor beta chain. The data were obtained in a study of blood T cell repertoires in COVID-19. Across the whole study: The origin of the acute and convalescent COVID-19 samples was the United States, Italy and Spain.

Original methodology: Reference gene primer amplification gave nucleated cell count estimates. Sequencing used immunoSEQ multiplex PCR; TCRdb keeps in-frame clones, though not all of them. The V and J calls and clone size come from that table; D and trimming were worked out from the DNA. This table has approximately 85,000 clones, 90% appearing once. This CDR3 region has 15 residues. Per germline, CDR1 MNHEY and CDR2 SVGAGI. Trimming cost V 6 bases and J 2 bases; bases outside gene matches: 6. The sample comprised peripheral blood. The chain joins TRBV6-5 to TRBJ2-1, with 8 bases identical to TRBD2. This receptor was identified in a woman older than 75 with active or convalescent COVID-19. The CDR3 loop reads CASRPSGSPYNEQFF. CDR3 in DNA: TGTGCCAGCAGACCCAGCGGGAGTCCCTACAATGAGCAGTTCTTC.